These T cell receptor beta chains were read from a single sample in a study of Graves' ophthalmopathy and Graves' hyperthyroidism. Each CDR3 protein gets one entry after TCRdb re-called the multiplex PCR reads with MiXCR. The sample holds over 650,000 distinct CDR3 sequences, about two fifths seen once. The sequenced sample was peripheral blood. The receptors come from an adult man with Graves' ophthalmopathy. Both conserved end residues are part of each CDR3. Fields, in order: J gene, clone size, D gene, V gene, CDR3 protein, CDR3 DNA. A D gene is named only where the DNA matches it firmly. The size field is filled for only some rows; it gives once, few, many or a size class.

j_gene: TRBJ2-7; abundance: -; d_gene: -; v_gene: TRBV5-1; CDR3aa: CASSLVASTYERYF; CDR3nt: TGCGCCAGCAGCTTGGTAGCCAGCACCTACGAGCGGTACTTC
j_gene: TRBJ1-6; abundance: -; d_gene: -; v_gene: TRBV7-6; CDR3aa: CASSLGDMEPLHF; CDR3nt: TGTGCCAGCAGCTTAGGGGATATGGAGCCCCTCCACTTT
j_gene: TRBJ1-2; abundance: -; d_gene: -; v_gene: TRBV5-4; CDR3aa: CASSVVPGAAYGYTF; CDR3nt: TGTGCCAGCAGCGTTGTGCCAGGGGCAGCCTATGGCTACACCTTC
j_gene: TRBJ2-2; abundance: -; d_gene: -; v_gene: TRBV12-3/TRBV12-4; CDR3aa: CASSRVTGTNTGELFF; CDR3nt: TGTGCCAGCAGCCGGGTCACCGGGACGAACACCGGGGAGCTGTTTTTT
j_gene: TRBJ1-1; abundance: -; d_gene: -; v_gene: TRBV25-1; CDR3aa: CASSGTGWTFF; CDR3nt: TGTGCCAGCAGTGGTACAGGGTGGACTTTCTTT
j_gene: TRBJ2-7; abundance: few; d_gene: TRBD2; v_gene: TRBV9; CDR3aa: CASSPGLDTLYEQYF; CDR3nt: TGTGCCAGCAGCCCAGGACTAGACACTCTCTACGAGCAGTACTTC
j_gene: TRBJ1-4; abundance: -; d_gene: -; v_gene: TRBV7-3; CDR3aa: CASSQGLLGQEEKLFF; CDR3nt: TGCGCCAGCAGCCAAGGTCTACTGGGTCAGGAGGAAAAACTGTTTTTT
j_gene: TRBJ2-7; abundance: many; d_gene: TRBD1; v_gene: TRBV5-1; CDR3aa: CASSPRQGGAYEQYF; CDR3nt: TGCGCCAGCAGCCCTCGACAGGGTGGGGCCTACGAGCAGTACTTC
j_gene: TRBJ1-1; abundance: few; d_gene: -; v_gene: TRBV19; CDR3aa: CASRLLQDIMNTEAFF; CDR3nt: TGTGCCAGTAGACTCCTACAGGACATTATGAACACTGAAGCTTTCTTT
j_gene: TRBJ2-7; abundance: many; d_gene: TRBD2; v_gene: TRBV6-6; CDR3aa: CASKPGLAFTYEQYF; CDR3nt: TGTGCCAGCAAACCGGGACTAGCGTTTACCTACGAGCAGTACTTC
j_gene: TRBJ1-1; abundance: many; d_gene: -; v_gene: TRBV25-1; CDR3aa: CASSEWTENTEAFF; CDR3nt: TGTGCCAGCAGTGAATGGACAGAGAACACTGAAGCTTTCTTT
j_gene: TRBJ2-7; abundance: -; d_gene: -; v_gene: TRBV5-6; CDR3aa: CASSAGPEGDPF; CDR3nt: TGTGCCAGTAGCGCGGGGCCAGAGGGGGATCCCTTC
j_gene: TRBJ1-2; abundance: many; d_gene: TRBD1; v_gene: TRBV7-6; CDR3aa: CASSLAQGAAYGYTF; CDR3nt: TGTGCCAGCAGCTTAGCGCAGGGGGCTGCCTATGGCTACACCTTC
j_gene: TRBJ2-5; abundance: many; d_gene: -; v_gene: TRBV19; CDR3aa: CASSPGQRHGETQYF; CDR3nt: TGTGCCAGTAGCCCAGGACAGCGGCACGGCGAGACCCAGTACTTC
j_gene: TRBJ1-5; abundance: few; d_gene: TRBD1; v_gene: TRBV11-2; CDR3aa: CASSKGTGGGQPQHF; CDR3nt: TGTGCCAGCAGCAAGGGGACAGGGGGCGGACAGCCCCAGCATTTT
j_gene: TRBJ2-7; abundance: many; d_gene: TRBD1; v_gene: TRBV5-1; CDR3aa: CASSDPGTGMGEQYF; CDR3nt: TGCGCCAGCAGCGACCCCGGGACAGGGATGGGCGAGCAGTACTTC
j_gene: TRBJ2-7; abundance: -; d_gene: -; v_gene: TRBV9; CDR3aa: CASSVGDGDSYEQYF; CDR3nt: TGTGCCAGCAGCGTTGGGGACGGGGACTCCTACGAGCAGTACTTC
j_gene: TRBJ1-1; abundance: many; d_gene: TRBD1; v_gene: TRBV4-1; CDR3aa: CASSQEGTGNTEAFF; CDR3nt: TGTGCCAGCAGCCAAGAGGGGACAGGGAACACTGAAGCTTTCTTT
j_gene: TRBJ1-2; abundance: many; d_gene: -; v_gene: TRBV11-2; CDR3aa: CASSTTTGTLGYTF; CDR3nt: TGTGCCAGCAGCACCACGACGGGGACTCTTGGCTACACCTTC
j_gene: TRBJ1-2; abundance: many; d_gene: -; v_gene: TRBV14; CDR3aa: CASSQGTVNYGYTF; CDR3nt: TGTGCCAGCAGCCAAGGGACGGTAAACTATGGCTACACCTTC
j_gene: TRBJ1-2; abundance: many; d_gene: -; v_gene: TRBV24-1; CDR3aa: CATSDPEGGNGYTF; CDR3nt: TGTGCCACCAGTGACCCCGAGGGAGGCAATGGCTACACCTTC
j_gene: TRBJ1-6; abundance: -; d_gene: -; v_gene: TRBV11-1; CDR3aa: CASSLGGAANSPLHF; CDR3nt: TGTGCCAGCAGCTTAGGGGGCGCTGCCAATTCACCCCTCCACTTT
j_gene: TRBJ2-5; abundance: -; d_gene: -; v_gene: TRBV9; CDR3aa: CASSLVPGVQTQYF; CDR3nt: TGTGCCAGCAGCTTGGTCCCCGGGGTGCAGACCCAGTACTTC
j_gene: TRBJ1-3; abundance: few; d_gene: -; v_gene: TRBV12-3/TRBV12-4; CDR3aa: CASSFGSSYSGNTIYF; CDR3nt: TGTGCCAGCAGTTTTGGGTCTTCCTACTCTGGAAACACCATATATTTT
j_gene: TRBJ2-2; abundance: many; d_gene: -; v_gene: TRBV9; CDR3aa: CASSEFRTGNTGELFF; CDR3nt: TGTGCCAGCAGCGAGTTTCGAACAGGGAACACCGGGGAGCTGTTTTTT
j_gene: TRBJ1-2; abundance: many; d_gene: TRBD1; v_gene: TRBV7-9; CDR3aa: CASSLSQGVHGYTF; CDR3nt: TGTGCCAGCAGCCTTAGTCAGGGGGTGCATGGCTACACCTTC
j_gene: TRBJ2-5; abundance: once; d_gene: TRBD2; v_gene: TRBV9; CDR3aa: CASSVGGGWGETQYF; CDR3nt: TGTGCCAGCAGCGTTGGCGGGGGGTGGGGTGAGACCCAGTACTTC
j_gene: TRBJ1-2; abundance: -; d_gene: -; v_gene: TRBV6-5; CDR3aa: CASTTPGNHGYTF; CDR3nt: TGTGCCAGCACCACCCCAGGGAACCATGGCTACACCTTC
j_gene: TRBJ2-5; abundance: -; d_gene: -; v_gene: TRBV7-9; CDR3aa: CASSLAPGRKETQYF; CDR3nt: TGTGCCAGCAGCTTAGCGCCTGGGAGGAAAGAGACCCAGTACTTC
j_gene: TRBJ2-5; abundance: -; d_gene: -; v_gene: TRBV7-2; CDR3aa: CASTEIGGARGTQYF; CDR3nt: TGTGCCAGCACCGAAATAGGGGGCGCGCGGGGGACCCAGTACTTC
j_gene: TRBJ2-2; abundance: many; d_gene: TRBD2; v_gene: TRBV11-3; CDR3aa: CASSLAGLAANTGELFF; CDR3nt: TGTGCCAGCAGCTTAGCCGGACTAGCGGCTAACACCGGGGAGCTGTTTTTT
j_gene: TRBJ2-3; abundance: -; d_gene: TRBD1; v_gene: TRBV5-4; CDR3aa: CASSPWTGVDTQYF; CDR3nt: TGTGCCAGCAGCCCCTGGACAGGTGTGGATACGCAGTATTTT
j_gene: TRBJ1-2; abundance: many; d_gene: -; v_gene: TRBV2; CDR3aa: CASSEARINGYTF; CDR3nt: TGTGCCAGCAGTGAAGCGCGAATTAATGGCTACACCTTC
j_gene: TRBJ2-7; abundance: -; d_gene: TRBD1; v_gene: TRBV12-3/TRBV12-4; CDR3aa: CASSFQGVSIYEQYF; CDR3nt: TGTGCCAGCAGCTTCCAGGGGGTCTCCATCTACGAGCAGTACTTC
j_gene: TRBJ2-5; abundance: few; d_gene: -; v_gene: TRBV10-3; CDR3aa: CASRTGTEGRQTQYF; CDR3nt: TGTGCCAGCAGGACCGGGACCGAAGGTCGGCAGACCCAGTACTTC
j_gene: TRBJ2-2; abundance: many; d_gene: -; v_gene: TRBV10-2; CDR3aa: CASSEEAASNTGELFF; CDR3nt: TGCGCCAGCAGTGAGGAAGCGGCCTCGAACACCGGGGAGCTGTTTTTT
j_gene: TRBJ2-7; abundance: many; d_gene: -; v_gene: TRBV4-1; CDR3aa: CASSQGTTATYEQYF; CDR3nt: TGCGCCAGCAGCCAGGGGACGACCGCCACCTACGAGCAGTACTTC
j_gene: TRBJ2-2; abundance: -; d_gene: -; v_gene: TRBV7-9; CDR3aa: CASSQYGAPIGELFF; CDR3nt: TGTGCCAGCAGCCAGTACGGGGCACCCATCGGGGAGCTGTTTTTT
j_gene: TRBJ2-1; abundance: few; d_gene: -; v_gene: TRBV7-7; CDR3aa: CASSLGAVGEQFF; CDR3nt: TGTGCTAGCAGCTTAGGGGCTGTCGGGGAGCAGTTCTTC
j_gene: TRBJ2-5; abundance: -; d_gene: -; v_gene: TRBV29-1; CDR3aa: CSTEGHQETQYF; CDR3nt: TGCAGCACCGAGGGGCATCAAGAGACCCAGTACTTC
j_gene: TRBJ2-6; abundance: -; d_gene: -; v_gene: TRBV10-3; CDR3aa: CAISESEANVLTF; CDR3nt: TGTGCCATCAGTGAGTCGGAGGCCAACGTCCTGACTTTC
j_gene: TRBJ2-7; abundance: -; d_gene: -; v_gene: TRBV6-4; CDR3aa: CASRLGSGAYEQYF; CDR3nt: TGTGCCAGCCGCCTCGGTTCGGGGGCCTACGAGCAGTACTTC
j_gene: TRBJ1-4; abundance: many; d_gene: -; v_gene: TRBV25-1; CDR3aa: CASSRGLRDEKLFF; CDR3nt: TGTGCCAGCAGTAGGGGATTGCGGGATGAAAAACTGTTTTTT
j_gene: TRBJ1-2; abundance: -; d_gene: -; v_gene: TRBV12-5; CDR3aa: CASGTPGEDGYTF; CDR3nt: TGTGCTAGTGGGACCCCAGGGGAAGATGGCTACACCTTC
j_gene: TRBJ2-2; abundance: many; d_gene: -; v_gene: TRBV12-5; CDR3aa: CASDRGRIGELFF; CDR3nt: TGTGCTAGTGACCGCGGCCGTATCGGGGAGCTGTTTTTT
j_gene: TRBJ1-1; abundance: many; d_gene: -; v_gene: TRBV5-8; CDR3aa: CASTLDLNTEAFF; CDR3nt: TGTGCCAGCACCCTGGACCTTAACACTGAAGCTTTCTTT
j_gene: TRBJ1-2; abundance: many; d_gene: TRBD1; v_gene: TRBV2; CDR3aa: CASSRNRGFYGYTF; CDR3nt: TGTGCCAGCAGCAGGAACAGGGGTTTCTATGGCTACACCTTC
j_gene: TRBJ1-1; abundance: -; d_gene: -; v_gene: TRBV12-5; CDR3aa: CASGLVSGNEAFF; CDR3nt: TGTGCTAGTGGTTTGGTGTCAGGCAATGAAGCTTTCTTT
j_gene: TRBJ1-1; abundance: -; d_gene: -; v_gene: TRBV27; CDR3aa: CASSFRDDTEAFF; CDR3nt: TGTGCCAGCAGTTTCCGGGACGACACTGAAGCTTTCTTT
j_gene: TRBJ1-2; abundance: -; d_gene: -; v_gene: TRBV29-1; CDR3aa: CSRANYGYTF; CDR3nt: TGCAGCCGCGCTAACTATGGCTACACCTTC
j_gene: TRBJ2-7; abundance: -; d_gene: -; v_gene: TRBV19; CDR3aa: CASSIGAGGIYEQYF; CDR3nt: TGTGCCAGTAGTATAGGGGCCGGGGGAATCTACGAGCAGTACTTC
j_gene: TRBJ1-1; abundance: once; d_gene: -; v_gene: TRBV25-1; CDR3aa: CASSARGAEMNTEAFF; CDR3nt: TGTGCCAGCAGTGCTAGGGGGGCGGAAATGAACACTGAAGCTTTCTTT
j_gene: TRBJ1-2; abundance: many; d_gene: TRBD1; v_gene: TRBV10-2; CDR3aa: CASSETGQGANYGYTF; CDR3nt: TGCGCCAGCAGTGAGACAGGGCAGGGGGCTAACTATGGCTACACCTTC
j_gene: TRBJ2-7; abundance: -; d_gene: TRBD2; v_gene: TRBV11-2; CDR3aa: CASSQSAGELISHEQYF; CDR3nt: TGCGCCAGCAGCCAATCAGCGGGGGAGCTTATCTCCCACGAGCAGTACTTC
j_gene: TRBJ1-2; abundance: many; d_gene: -; v_gene: TRBV12-3/TRBV12-4; CDR3aa: CASSSRGYGYTF; CDR3nt: TGTGCCAGTAGCAGCAGGGGCTATGGCTACACCTTC
j_gene: TRBJ1-2; abundance: -; d_gene: -; v_gene: TRBV10-3; CDR3aa: CASSFMGGYGYTF; CDR3nt: TGTGCCAGCAGTTTCATGGGGGGCTATGGCTACACCTTC
j_gene: TRBJ2-7; abundance: few; d_gene: TRBD2; v_gene: TRBV5-1; CDR3aa: CASSLIGTSGLSYEQYF; CDR3nt: TGCGCCAGCAGCCTTATTGGGACTAGCGGCCTCTCCTACGAGCAGTACTTC
j_gene: TRBJ1-5; abundance: -; d_gene: TRBD1; v_gene: TRBV12-3/TRBV12-4; CDR3aa: CASGLGTGKGQPQHF; CDR3nt: TGTGCTAGTGGTTTGGGGACAGGGAAGGGTCAGCCCCAGCATTTT
j_gene: TRBJ1-4; abundance: -; d_gene: TRBD1; v_gene: TRBV14; CDR3aa: CASSYTGDGKLFF; CDR3nt: TGTGCCAGCAGCTACACAGGGGACGGAAAACTGTTTTTT
j_gene: TRBJ2-5; abundance: -; d_gene: TRBD2; v_gene: TRBV6-5; CDR3aa: CASSSTGGPETQYF; CDR3nt: TGTGCCAGCAGCTCCACGGGGGGGCCAGAGACCCAGTACTTC